This TCR beta chain was sequenced in a study of T cells in localized non-small cell lung cancer. Study-wide results and caveats: A single tumor region was sequenced, leaving heterogeneity possible. A denser population of T cells in blood accompanied longer overall survival.

The CDR3 length is 16 residues. With V trimmed by 5 bases and J by 2 bases, 7 bases remained unmatched. The germline V gene encodes CDR1 SGHNT and CDR2 YENEEA. Some clones are missing from TCRdb's copy, which holds only in-frame ones; the method was immunoSEQ multiplex PCR. The sample has over 5,500 clones, about 21% seen once. This clone showed up just a few times. Its target is unknown. The input for sequencing was lung tumor tissue, taken before any cancer treatment. The clonotype originates from a man between 40 and 69 years old with stage III squamous cell lung carcinoma. The V and J genes are TRBV11-3 and TRBJ2-7; TRBD2 aligns across 12 bases. The CDR3 region is CASSPRLAGAPYEQYF. CDR3 in DNA: TGTGCCAGCAGCCCGCGACTAGCGGGGGCCCCCTACGAGCAGTACTTC.